What follows are 19 T cell receptor beta chains derived from one specimen sequenced in a study of T-cell reconstitution after alpha-beta-depleted transplantation in children. Using unique molecular identifiers, the investigators prepared the TCRbeta library. TCRdb independently ran MiXCR on the PCR reads; one entry per CDR3 protein. The sample has about 830,000 distinct CDR3 sequences; around 17% are singletons. The source was PBMCs, mostly from graft donor cells, collected 360 days after TCRalphabeta/CD19-depleted stem cell transplant. The source is a male patient younger than 18 who had a stem cell transplant for acute lymphoblastic leukemia, so the T cells may come from the graft donor.

The chain links TRBV6-1 to TRBJ2-1; 7 nucleotides match TRBD1. The germline V gene has CDR1 MNHNS and CDR2 SASEGT. This CDR3 is built from 19 residues. V shed 6 bases, J shed 0 bases, and the junction held 17 bases outside the gene matches. The CDR3 protein is CASSPGTVNRAYSYNEQFF. The CDR3, as DNA: TGTGCCAGCAGCCCCGGGACAGTTAACCGGGCCTACTCCTACAATGAGCAGTTCTTC.

A few counts support this clonotype. The chain joins TRBV4-1 to TRBJ2-5, with 11 bases identical to TRBD2. Trimming took 1 base from V and 2 from J; bases not matched to a gene: 18. Germline CDR1 reads MGHRA; CDR2 reads YSYEKL. CDR3 length: 21 residues. The DNA for the CDR3 is TGCGCCAGCAGCCAAGTGCTGTATAGCGGGAGGGCCGCGGGGAAGCAAGAGACCCAGTACTTC. This sequence encodes CASSQVLYSGRAAGKQETQYF.

V usage is TRBV10-3 and J usage is TRBJ2-3; no clear D. V dropped 6 bases and J dropped 2 bases, with 12 bases sitting between them. The CDR3 spans 14 residues. The germline CDR1 and CDR2 sequences are ENHRY and SYGVKD. CDR3 DNA: TGTGCCATCAGAGCGCCTACCTTCACAGATACGCAGTATTTT. It codes for CAIRAPTFTDTQYF.

The gene calls are TRBV5-1 and TRBJ2-7, with TRBD1 as a possible D gene (6 bases). Germline V CDR1 and CDR2: SGHRS, YFSETQ. The CDR3 has 15 amino acids. The V and J ends lost 4 bases and 4 bases respectively, with 18 bases between them. As DNA, the CDR3 is TGCGCCAGCAGCCCGGGACACCAATGGGAGTACGAGCAGTACTTC. This translates into CASSPGHQWEYEQYF.

This clonotype was observed a handful of times. This chain joins TRBV5-6 and TRBJ2-6; possible D gene TRBD1, 6 bases. Trimming cost V 5 bases and J 0 bases, with 24 bases left between them. The CDR3 extends over 20 amino acids. Germline CDR1 and CDR2: SGHDT and YYEEEE. In DNA form, the CDR3 reads TGTGCCAGCAGGGTGTACAGGGCTTTTTCCCCCATCTCTGGGGCCAACGTCCTGACTTTC. It encodes CASRVYRAFSPISGANVLTF. The full variable domain, with the rest looked up from reference TRBV5-6 and TRBJ2-6, is DAGVTQSPTHLIKTRGQQVTLRCSPKSGHDTVSWYQQALGQGPQFIFQYYEEEERQRGNFPDRFSGHQFPNYSSELNVNALLLGDSALYLCASRVYRAFSPISGANVLTFGAGSRLTVL.

This clonotype was counted a few times. This chain uses TRBV7-3 with TRBJ2-3; D unresolved. CDR1 is SGHTA and CDR2 is FQGTGA in the germline V gene. There are 16 residues in the CDR3. V lost 2 bases, J lost 2 bases, and 14 bases lay in between. In DNA, the CDR3 is TGTGCCAGCAGCTTAGATCGGACGGGTATCACAGATACGCAGTATTTT. It specifies CASSLDRTGITDTQYF.

The chain has TRBV29-1 and TRBJ2-1; 9 bases fit TRBD2. From germline, CDR1 is SQVTM and CDR2 ANQGSEA. There are 14 residues in the CDR3. V shed 5 bases, J shed 0 bases, and the junction held 2 bases outside the gene matches. The CDR3 spells CSVRREGSYNEQFF. The CDR3, as DNA: TGCAGCGTTAGGCGGGAGGGCTCCTACAATGAGCAGTTCTTC.

This clonotype was observed a few times. The V and J genes are TRBV9 and TRBJ1-6; tentatively, D is TRBD1 (5 bases). Trimming shortened V by 2 bases and J by 10 bases, and 10 bases separated the two germline ends. Germline loops: CDR1 SGDLS, CDR2 YYNGEE. CDR3 size: 13 residues. In DNA form, the CDR3 reads TGTGCCAGCAGCGTCGCAGGGATCTCACCCCTCCACTTT. Translated, it gives CASSVAGISPLHF.

There are a few counts of this clonotype. J is TRBJ2-7 and V is TRBV11-2, with 11 bases fitting TRBD2. Germline-derived CDR1 and CDR2 are SGHAT and FQNNGV. The CDR3 spans 18 residues. Trimming removed 5 bases from V and 2 bases from J; junction bases left unmatched: 14. The DNA for the CDR3 is TGTGCCAGCAGCCTAAGTGGACTAGCGGGCGAACCTACCTACGAGCAGTACTTC. Translating gives CASSLSGLAGEPTYEQYF.

The rearrangement joins TRBV10-3 to TRBJ2-5; TRBD1 matches 10 bases. Trimming took 3 bases from V and 5 from J; bases not matched to a gene: 6. The CDR3 contains 15 residues. Per germline, CDR1 ENHRY and CDR2 SYGVKD. CDR3 nucleotide sequence: TGTGCCATCAGTGATATTGGGACAGGGGTTGAGACCCAGTACTTC. It encodes CAISDIGTGVETQYF.

This clonotype was found many times. This chain links TRBV18 with TRBJ2-7; D not resolved. From germline, CDR1 is KGHSH and CDR2 LQKENI. V lost 3 bases, J lost 3 bases, and 9 bases lay in between. CDR3 length equals 13 residues. CDR3 sequence (DNA): TGTGCCAGCTCACCGGGCTTAAACTACGAGCAGTACTTC. Residues: CASSPGLNYEQYF.

Comment on this clonotype: A much larger clone lies one base from this, so it may be a read error. The chain is built from TRBV20-1 and TRBJ2-1, with 8 bases aligning to TRBD2. The CDR3 has 14 amino acids. CDR1 DFQATT and CDR2 SNEGSKA come from the germline V gene (reference sequence). The junction had 13 bases not matched to a gene; V was cut back by 7 bases and J by 8 bases. The CDR3 DNA is TGCAGTGGTCGAGGCCATCACGGGAGGGATGAGCAGTTCTTC. Amino acid sequence: CSGRGHHGRDEQFF.

This clonotype was seen more than once but under ten times. The chain carries TRBV10-3 and TRBJ2-1, with TRBD2 matching over 14 bases. CDR3 length: 19 amino acids. J was trimmed by 5 bases and V by 7 bases; bases with no gene match: 16. The V gene's germline CDR1 is ENHRY and CDR2 SYGVKD. The CDR3 sequence is CAIKGRLAGGPDKNNEQFF. DNA of the CDR3: TGTGCCATCAAGGGCCGACTAGCGGGAGGGCCTGATAAGAACAATGAGCAGTTCTTC.

This chain joins TRBV20-1 and TRBJ2-7; TRBD2 matches 12 bases. The CDR3 covers 14 residues. CDR1 and CDR2 (germline): DFQATT, SNEGSKA (reference sequence). V lost 0 bases to trimming and J lost 6 bases; unmatched junction nucleotides: 3. The CDR3 loop reads CSARDALAGGEQYF. The CDR3 region has the DNA TGCAGTGCTAGAGATGCACTAGCGGGAGGCGAGCAGTACTTC.

This clonotype appeared a few times. The rearrangement links TRBV5-5 to TRBJ2-5, with 14 nucleotides matching TRBD2. CDR3 length: 16 residues. Germline CDR1 reads SGHKS; CDR2 reads YYEKEE (reference sequence). The V gene end was trimmed by 5 bases and the J gene end by 5 bases; junction bases not matched to a gene: 8. This CDR3 reads CASRTSGRAIGETQYF. The CDR3 DNA reads TGTGCCAGCAGGACTAGCGGGAGGGCGATCGGGGAGACCCAGTACTTC.

The rearrangement joins TRBV12-3 or TRBV12-4 to TRBJ2-7, with unresolved D. V was cut by 7 bases and J by 0 bases, with 7 bases left in between. The CDR3 is made up of 12 amino acids. The CDR3 loop is CASTGRSYEQYF. CDR3 DNA: TGTGCCAGCACCGGGCGCTCCTACGAGCAGTACTTC.

This clonotype was seen only a few times. This chain connects TRBV20-1 to TRBJ1-1; D is possibly TRBD1 (6 bases). Per germline, CDR1 DFQATT and CDR2 SNEGSKA (reference sequence). This CDR3 has 14 residues. The CDR3 DNA reads TGCAGAGCACAGGGTGGGGGTATTCGTTCTGAAGCTTTCTTT. This encodes CRAQGGGIRSEAFF.

The sample holds one count of this clonotype. The J gene is TRBJ2-4, the V gene TRBV2, with D possibly being TRBD1 (5 bases). Deletions cut 4 bases from V and 0 bases from J, with 7 bases between. Germline assignment: CDR1 SNHLY and CDR2 FYNNEI. This CDR3 has 14 residues. The chain's CDR3 is CASSGQLAKNIQYF. CDR3 bases: TGTGCCAGCAGTGGACAGCTAGCCAAAAACATTCAGTACTTC.

V and J are TRBV5-1 and TRBJ2-7, with D unclear. The CDR3 covers 13 residues. V lost 4 bases to trimming and J lost 4 bases, with 12 bases between them. Germline values: CDR1 SGHRS, CDR2 YFSETQ. The CDR3 coding sequence is TGCGCCAGCAGCGCAGACCGAAATTACGAGCAGTACTTC. Its protein product is CASSADRNYEQYF.